The present entry profiles one TCR beta chain with its context. Antigen specificity is unknown. The V and J ends lost 0 bases and 2 bases, in that order; junction bases with no gene match: 7. This CDR3 is built from 16 residues. Germline V gene lookup returns CDR1 WNHNN and CDR2 SYGVQD (reference sequence). This record comes from a study of T-cell reconstitution after alpha-beta-depleted transplantation in children. Study findings and constraints: The main origin of T-cell counts and diversity one year after transplant was newly produced T cells. Some patients' high day-60 TCRbeta diversity was traced to surviving recipient T cells and thymic progenitors. The origin of alpha-beta T cells about two months after transplant was reportedly several hundred expanded graft clones.

The authors prepared the TCRbeta library with unique molecular identifiers. TCRdb recomputed calls from the PCR reads with MiXCR, one row per CDR3 protein. The table has hundreds of thousands of distinct CDR3 sequences, less than 15% seen once; the top ten hold about 0.79%. The sequences come from PBMCs, collected before TCRalphabeta/CD19-depleted stem cell transplant. The source is a girl under 10 years old with congenital amegakaryocytic thrombocytopenia, due to receive a stem cell transplant. The chain recombines TRBV10-1 with TRBJ2-7; 7 positions agree with TRBD2. For the CDR3, the DNA is TGCGCCAGCAGTGAGTCGAGGGCTAGCGGTACCTACGAGCAGTACTTC. The encoded protein is CASSESRASGTYEQYF.